The 2 T cell receptor beta chains listed next were all sequenced from one sample in a study of early T cells in non-severe SARS-CoV-2 infection. Each CDR3 protein is one row after TCRdb ran MiXCR on the 5' RACE reads. The data contain more than 65,000 distinct CDR3 sequences, 12% of them seen just once; the ten biggest clones take up about 2.5%. This material consisted of whole blood, taken at baseline. These receptor sequences come from an adult who was a healthcare worker with PCR-confirmed SARS-CoV-2 infection or an uninfected control (not recorded which).

This clonotype was observed a few times. The chain couples TRBV7-6 to TRBJ2-1; a possible D gene is TRBD2 (6 bases). Looked up from germline, CDR1 is SGHVS and CDR2 is FNYEAQ. CDR3 length: 17 residues. V was cut by 0 bases and J by 10 bases, with 22 bases left in between. CDR3 amino acids: CASSLALGTGPLTEQFF. For the CDR3, the DNA is TGTGCCAGCAGCTTAGCGTTGGGGACTGGGCCCCTGACGGAGCAGTTCTTC.

This sequence joins TRBV7-2 and TRBJ1-5; D remains ambiguous. The CDR3 spans 14 residues. Germline lookup yields CDR1 SGHTA and CDR2 FQGNSA. Deletions cut 5 bases from V and 3 bases from J, with 11 bases between. CDR3 in DNA: TGTGCCAGCAGCAAGAAATGGGACAATCAGCCCCAGCATTTT. Translation: CASSKKWDNQPQHF.